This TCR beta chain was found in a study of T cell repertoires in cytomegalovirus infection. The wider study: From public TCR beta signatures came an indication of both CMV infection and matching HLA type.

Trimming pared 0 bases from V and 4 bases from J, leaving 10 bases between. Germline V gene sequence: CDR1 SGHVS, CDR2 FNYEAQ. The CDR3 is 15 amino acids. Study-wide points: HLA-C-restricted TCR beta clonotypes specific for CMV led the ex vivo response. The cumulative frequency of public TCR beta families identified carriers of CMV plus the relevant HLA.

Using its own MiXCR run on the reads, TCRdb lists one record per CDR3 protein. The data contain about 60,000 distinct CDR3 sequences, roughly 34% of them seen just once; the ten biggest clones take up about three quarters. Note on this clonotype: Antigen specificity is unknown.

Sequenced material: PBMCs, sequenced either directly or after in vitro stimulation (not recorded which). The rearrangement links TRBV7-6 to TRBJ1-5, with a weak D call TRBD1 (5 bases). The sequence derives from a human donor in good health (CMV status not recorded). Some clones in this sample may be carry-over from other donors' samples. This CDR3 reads CASSLAGPGNQPQHF. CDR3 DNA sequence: TGTGCCAGCAGCTTAGCGGGGCCAGGGAATCAGCCCCAGCATTTT.